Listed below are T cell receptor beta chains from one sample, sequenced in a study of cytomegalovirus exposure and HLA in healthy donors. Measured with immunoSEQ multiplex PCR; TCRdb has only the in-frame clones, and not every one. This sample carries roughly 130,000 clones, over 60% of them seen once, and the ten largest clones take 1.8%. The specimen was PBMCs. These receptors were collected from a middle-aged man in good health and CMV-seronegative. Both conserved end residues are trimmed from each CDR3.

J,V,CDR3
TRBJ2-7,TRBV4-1,ASSQSWASYEQY
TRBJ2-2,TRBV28,ASSFGDRGPELF
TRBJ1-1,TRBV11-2,ASSGGQRGAF
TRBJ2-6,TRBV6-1,ASSGGGSGANVLT
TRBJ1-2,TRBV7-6,ASSFGGGDGYT
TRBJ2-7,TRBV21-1,ASSKRGSGGTYEQY
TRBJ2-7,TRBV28,ASSDRGAYEQY
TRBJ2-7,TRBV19,ASSIPGLVGEQY
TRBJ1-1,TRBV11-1,ASSLGPDTEAF
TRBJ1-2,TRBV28,ASRTAGNYGYT
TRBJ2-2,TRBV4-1,AILRNTGELF
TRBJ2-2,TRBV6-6,ASRTGQEAGELF
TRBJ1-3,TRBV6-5,ASSAGGSGNTIY
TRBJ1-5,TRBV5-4,ASSLSGSNQPQH
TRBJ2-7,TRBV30,AWTPPPSLSSSYEQY
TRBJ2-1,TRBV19,ASSSLPGLAPPPYNEQF
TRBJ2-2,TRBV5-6,ASSNRQVTPLGELF
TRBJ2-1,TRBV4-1,ASSQRTPGTREDEQF
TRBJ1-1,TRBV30,AWTPSRTGVNTEAF
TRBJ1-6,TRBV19,ASTPDRVSSPLH
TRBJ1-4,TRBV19,ASSPPRGNEKLF
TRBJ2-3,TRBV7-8,ASSLELAGIRGTDTQY
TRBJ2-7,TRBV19,ASSIQSGGFYEQY
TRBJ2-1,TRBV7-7,ASSLVVGGNEQF
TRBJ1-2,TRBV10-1,ATESGTGTYGYT
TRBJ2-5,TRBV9,ASSVVGLAGGVQETQY
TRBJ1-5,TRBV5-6,ASSSDRGGNQPQH
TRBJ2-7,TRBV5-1,ASSWLGHEQY
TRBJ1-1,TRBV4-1,ASSQVPGQGSSTEAF
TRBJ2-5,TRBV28,ASSLWQGAYQETQY
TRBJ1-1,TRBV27,ASRWTGVGGTEAF
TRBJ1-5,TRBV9,ASSVESGTFGQPQH